A selection of T cell receptor beta chains follows, all from one sample in a study of molecular identifiers for immune sequencing clone quantification. MiXCR, run by TCRdb on the PCR reads, gives a single entry per CDR3 protein. The sample gives about 68,000 distinct CDR3 sequences, about a sixth of which show up once; 1.5% is in the top ten. The specimen sequenced was naive CD8+ T cells from blood, with Jurkat cell RNA spiked in. The receptors originated from a human donor in good health. Some libraries in this study had Jurkat cell RNA spiked in. The CDR3 runs from the conserved cysteine through the conserved F or W. Each record gives: V gene, D gene, J gene, clone size, CDR3 DNA, CDR3 protein. A D gene is named only where the DNA matches it firmly. Expanded clones are given a class, and other clones once, few, many or no size at all.

V gene: TRBV7-9
D gene: TRBD2
J gene: TRBJ2-5
clone size: NA
CDR3 DNA: TGTGCCAGCAGCTCCGGGGGGAGCGGGACCCAAGAGACCCAGTACTTC
CDR3 protein: CASSSGGSGTQETQYF

V gene: TRBV4-1
D gene: NA
J gene: TRBJ2-7
clone size: many
CDR3 DNA: TGCGCCAGCACATCCCCGGGGTACGAGCAGTACTTC
CDR3 protein: CASTSPGYEQYF

V gene: TRBV12-3/TRBV12-4
D gene: TRBD1
J gene: TRBJ1-2
clone size: NA
CDR3 DNA: TGTGCCAGCAGTTTACTCCCGGACAGGCTGGCGGACTATGGCTACACCTTC
CDR3 protein: CASSLLPDRLADYGYTF

V gene: TRBV28
D gene: TRBD2
J gene: TRBJ2-1
clone size: many
CDR3 DNA: TGTGCCAGCCTTCCCGGGACTAGCTCCTACAATGAGCAGTTCTTC
CDR3 protein: CASLPGTSSYNEQFF

V gene: TRBV24-1
D gene: TRBD1
J gene: TRBJ2-5
clone size: NA
CDR3 DNA: TGTGCCACCAGTGATAGCACAGGGGTGGGATACCAAGAGACCCAGTACTTC
CDR3 protein: CATSDSTGVGYQETQYF

V gene: TRBV12-3/TRBV12-4
D gene: NA
J gene: TRBJ1-2
clone size: once
CDR3 DNA: TGTGTCAGCAGTCTGCAGGTTGCCTATGGCTACACCTTC
CDR3 protein: CVSSLQVAYGYTF

V gene: TRBV7-9
D gene: NA
J gene: TRBJ2-7
clone size: many
CDR3 DNA: TGTGCCAGCAGCCCAGGCCCGGGGATGGGCGAGCAGTACTTC
CDR3 protein: CASSPGPGMGEQYF

V gene: TRBV28
D gene: TRBD1
J gene: TRBJ2-7
clone size: many
CDR3 DNA: TGTGCCAGCAGTCCGACAGGGGGCTCCTACGAGCAGTACTTC
CDR3 protein: CASSPTGGSYEQYF

V gene: TRBV5-1
D gene: NA
J gene: TRBJ2-1
clone size: few
CDR3 DNA: TGCGCCAGCAGCACCCGGGGTGCTGGGGGACCTGATGAGCAGTTCTTC
CDR3 protein: CASSTRGAGGPDEQFF

V gene: TRBV27
D gene: NA
J gene: TRBJ1-6
clone size: many
CDR3 DNA: TGTGCCAGCAGTTCCGACCCGGGCTCCAATTCACCCCTCCACTTT
CDR3 protein: CASSSDPGSNSPLHF

V gene: TRBV7-2
D gene: TRBD1
J gene: TRBJ1-4
clone size: many
CDR3 DNA: TGTGCCAGCAGCCAGGACAGGCCTAATGAAAAACTGTTTTTT
CDR3 protein: CASSQDRPNEKLFF

V gene: TRBV7-8
D gene: NA
J gene: TRBJ1-5
clone size: many
CDR3 DNA: TGTGCCAGCAGCTTAAGGGGCGAATATGCCAATCAGCCCCAGCATTTT
CDR3 protein: CASSLRGEYANQPQHF

V gene: TRBV28
D gene: TRBD1
J gene: TRBJ1-6
clone size: many
CDR3 DNA: TGTGCCAGCAGTTCCCTCTACCGGGACAGACACTATAATTCACCCCTCCACTTT
CDR3 protein: CASSSLYRDRHYNSPLHF

V gene: TRBV12-3/TRBV12-4
D gene: TRBD2
J gene: TRBJ2-1
clone size: few
CDR3 DNA: TGTGCCAGCAGTTCGGGGACTAGCGGGAGTATCGGACATGATGAGCAGTTCTTC
CDR3 protein: CASSSGTSGSIGHDEQFF

V gene: TRBV10-3
D gene: TRBD1
J gene: TRBJ1-1
clone size: many
CDR3 DNA: TGTGCCATCAGTGGACAGGGACCTGCTGAAGCTTTCTTT
CDR3 protein: CAISGQGPAEAFF

V gene: TRBV6-1
D gene: NA
J gene: TRBJ1-4
clone size: NA
CDR3 DNA: TGTGCCAGTCTTCGGGGGGGAGGGCGTGAAAAACTGTTTTTT
CDR3 protein: CASLRGGGREKLFF

V gene: TRBV2
D gene: TRBD2
J gene: TRBJ2-7
clone size: few
CDR3 DNA: TGTGCCTGCAGGGACGGACTAGCGTACTCCTACGAGCAGTACTTC
CDR3 protein: CACRDGLAYSYEQYF

V gene: TRBV27
D gene: NA
J gene: TRBJ1-1
clone size: many
CDR3 DNA: TGTGCCAGCAGTTTAGGCCAGGGGATGAACACTGAAGCTTTCTTT
CDR3 protein: CASSLGQGMNTEAFF

V gene: TRBV30
D gene: TRBD2
J gene: TRBJ2-1
clone size: few
CDR3 DNA: TGTGCCTGGAATACCCTTTCTGGACTAGCGGGAGGGACCTACAATGAGCAGTTCTTC
CDR3 protein: CAWNTLSGLAGGTYNEQFF

V gene: TRBV20-1
D gene: NA
J gene: TRBJ2-2
clone size: many
CDR3 DNA: TGCAGCCCGTTAGACGTGAACACCGGGGAGCTGTTTTTT
CDR3 protein: CSPLDVNTGELFF

V gene: TRBV28
D gene: TRBD2
J gene: TRBJ2-5
clone size: many
CDR3 DNA: TGTGCCAGCACCCCGGGACTAGCGGGCTCTCGCCAAGAGACCCAGTACTTC
CDR3 protein: CASTPGLAGSRQETQYF

V gene: TRBV27
D gene: NA
J gene: TRBJ1-1
clone size: many
CDR3 DNA: TGTGCCAGCAGTCCCCTGTCAGGGACTGAAGCTTTCTTT
CDR3 protein: CASSPLSGTEAFF

V gene: TRBV20-1
D gene: TRBD2
J gene: TRBJ2-7
clone size: many
CDR3 DNA: TGCAGTGCTAGGGAAAACGAGACTAGCGGGAGGTTCCCCAGCTCCTACGAGCAGTACTTC
CDR3 protein: CSARENETSGRFPSSYEQYF

V gene: TRBV27
D gene: NA
J gene: TRBJ1-5
clone size: NA
CDR3 DNA: TGTGCCAGCAGTTTACTGGGGTCTCAGCCCCAGCATTTT
CDR3 protein: CASSLLGSQPQHF

V gene: TRBV5-1
D gene: TRBD1
J gene: TRBJ2-7
clone size: many
CDR3 DNA: TGCGCCAGCAGCCAAGGGGGCAACGAGCAGTACTTC
CDR3 protein: CASSQGGNEQYF

V gene: TRBV4-1
D gene: NA
J gene: TRBJ1-1
clone size: many
CDR3 DNA: TGCGCCAGCAGACCATTCGAAGTGGACGGTATGAACACTGAAGCTTTCTTT
CDR3 protein: CASRPFEVDGMNTEAFF

V gene: TRBV20-1
D gene: TRBD2
J gene: TRBJ2-7
clone size: many
CDR3 DNA: TGCAGTGCTAGGGGGACTAGCGCTTACGAGCAGTACTTC
CDR3 protein: CSARGTSAYEQYF

V gene: TRBV7-9
D gene: TRBD1
J gene: TRBJ1-1
clone size: many
CDR3 DNA: TGTGCCAGCAGCTTACATCCCTCGACAGGGACAAACACTGAAGCTTTCTTT
CDR3 protein: CASSLHPSTGTNTEAFF

V gene: TRBV7-2
D gene: NA
J gene: TRBJ1-1
clone size: many
CDR3 DNA: TGTGCCAGCAGCCCTCCTGGGGCAGCCGGGGCTTTCTTT
CDR3 protein: CASSPPGAAGAFF

V gene: TRBV29-1
D gene: TRBD1
J gene: TRBJ2-2
clone size: many
CDR3 DNA: TGCAGCGACCGGGACAGGGTCACCGGGGAGCTGTTTTTT
CDR3 protein: CSDRDRVTGELFF

V gene: TRBV11-2
D gene: NA
J gene: TRBJ2-5
clone size: many
CDR3 DNA: TGTGCCAGCAGCTTATACAGACAGTTAGAGACCCAGTACTTC
CDR3 protein: CASSLYRQLETQYF

V gene: TRBV27
D gene: NA
J gene: TRBJ1-4
clone size: NA
CDR3 DNA: TGTGCCAGCAGTTTAGGAATGGGCCCCGAAAAACTGCTTTTT
CDR3 protein: CASSLGMGPEKLLF

V gene: TRBV7-2
D gene: TRBD2
J gene: TRBJ2-3
clone size: few
CDR3 DNA: TGTGCCAGCAGCTTAGATAGGACTAGCGGGAGGGGGATGAGCGCAGATACGCAGTATTTT
CDR3 protein: CASSLDRTSGRGMSADTQYF

V gene: TRBV4-1
D gene: TRBD2
J gene: TRBJ2-5
clone size: many
CDR3 DNA: TGCGCCAGCAGCCAAAGTCCTTCGGGAGGACGTGGAGAGACCCAGTACTTC
CDR3 protein: CASSQSPSGGRGETQYF

V gene: TRBV29-1
D gene: TRBD2
J gene: TRBJ2-1
clone size: few
CDR3 DNA: TGCAGCGTTGTAGGGACTAGCGGCTACAATGAGCAGTTCTTC
CDR3 protein: CSVVGTSGYNEQFF

V gene: TRBV5-1
D gene: NA
J gene: TRBJ1-5
clone size: many
CDR3 DNA: TGCGCCAGCAGCTTATGGGGGGGTAATCAGCCCCAGCATTTT
CDR3 protein: CASSLWGGNQPQHF

V gene: TRBV7-3
D gene: NA
J gene: TRBJ1-6
clone size: few
CDR3 DNA: TGTGCCAGCAGCTTAAGGGTCGAGTCACCCCTCCACTTT
CDR3 protein: CASSLRVESPLHF

V gene: TRBV5-1
D gene: NA
J gene: TRBJ2-1
clone size: NA
CDR3 DNA: TGCGTCAGCAGCTTGGGGGGGCCCGCCTTCGATGAGCAGTTCTTC
CDR3 protein: CVSSLGGPAFDEQFF

V gene: TRBV4-1
D gene: NA
J gene: TRBJ2-7
clone size: NA
CDR3 DNA: TGCGCCAGCAGCCCCTCGGCGGGACGATCCTACGAGCGGTACTTC
CDR3 protein: CASSPSAGRSYERYF

V gene: TRBV28
D gene: NA
J gene: TRBJ2-1
clone size: few
CDR3 DNA: TGTGCCAGCAGTTACTCCTACAATGAGCAGTTCTTC
CDR3 protein: CASSYSYNEQFF

V gene: TRBV10-3
D gene: NA
J gene: TRBJ2-7
clone size: few
CDR3 DNA: TGTGCCATCGGGCCACCGGGGGAGGCCTCCTACGAGCAGTACTTC
CDR3 protein: CAIGPPGEASYEQYF

V gene: TRBV20-1
D gene: TRBD2
J gene: TRBJ2-1
clone size: NA
CDR3 DNA: TGCAGTGCTAGAGCGTCTCCCTATTCTCGGACTAGCGGATATTACAATGAGCAGTTCTTC
CDR3 protein: CSARASPYSRTSGYYNEQFF

V gene: TRBV6-5
D gene: NA
J gene: TRBJ1-5
clone size: many
CDR3 DNA: TGTGCCAGCAGCACCATGGCTGATCAGCCCCAGCATTTT
CDR3 protein: CASSTMADQPQHF

V gene: TRBV7-9
D gene: TRBD2
J gene: TRBJ2-2
clone size: many
CDR3 DNA: TGTGCCAGCAGCCAGAGCGGGAGGTCCACCGGGGAGCTGTTTTTT
CDR3 protein: CASSQSGRSTGELFF